This entry concerns a single T cell receptor (beta chain). The data belong to a study of shared clonotypes between healthy human individuals. TCRdb's copy holds only in-frame clones and misses some; the assay was immunoSEQ multiplex PCR. Among approximately 2.4 million clones listed, approximately 96% were seen once. Sequenced sample: naive CD4+ T cells sorted from blood. The sample's subset: CD45RA+ positively selected. The clonotype comes from a man aged 18-30 years in good health.

Here the CDR3 DNA reads TGCGCCAGCAGCCCAGTAGCGGGGGCTCCCTACGAGCAGTACTTC. Protein: CASSPVAGAPYEQYF. This chain joins TRBV4-3 and TRBJ2-7; 9 bases line up with TRBD2. This CDR3 has 15 residues. Germline CDR1 and CDR2: LGHNA and YSLEER. With V trimmed by 4 bases and J by 2 bases, 6 bases remained unmatched.